This TCR beta chain was identified during a study of cytomegalovirus exposure and HLA in healthy donors. 60 Vbeta and 13 Jbeta primers were used in PCR. Measured with immunoSEQ multiplex PCR; TCRdb has only the in-frame clones, and not every one. Of some 150,000 clones listed, about 85% are singletons. Germline V gives CDR1 SGHAT, CDR2 FQNNGV. Trimming shortened V by 8 bases and J by 1 base, and 9 bases separated the two germline ends. CDR3 length: 12 amino acids. Overall study findings and caveats: CMV serostatus was the only recorded immune exposure for donors. CMV antigen specificity of three CMV-associated chains was confirmed in vitro. A later analysis reportedly identified an Asian-associated ancestry cluster as carrying fewer N-insertions than the roughly 720-donor mean.

About this clone: Its target is unknown.

The chain links TRBV11-2 to TRBJ2-7; D perhaps matches TRBD2 (5 bases). The receptor was isolated from a woman between 18 and 30 years old in good health and CMV-seronegative. The sample was PBMCs. CDR3 sequence: CASGLLSYEQYF. In nucleotides, the CDR3 is TGTGCCAGCGGACTCTTGTCCTACGAGCAGTACTTC.